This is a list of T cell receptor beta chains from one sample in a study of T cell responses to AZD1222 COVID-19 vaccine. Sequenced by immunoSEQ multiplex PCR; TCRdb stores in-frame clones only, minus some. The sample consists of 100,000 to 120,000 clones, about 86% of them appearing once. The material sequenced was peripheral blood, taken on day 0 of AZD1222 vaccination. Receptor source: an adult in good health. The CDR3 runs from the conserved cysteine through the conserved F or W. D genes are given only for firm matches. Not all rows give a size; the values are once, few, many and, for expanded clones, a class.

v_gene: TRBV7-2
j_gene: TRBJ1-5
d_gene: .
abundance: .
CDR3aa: CASSSFGYRQPQHF
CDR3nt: TGTGCCAGCAGCTCATTCGGGTATCGGCAGCCCCAGCATTTT

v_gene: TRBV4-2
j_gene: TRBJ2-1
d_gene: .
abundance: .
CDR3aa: CASSLTGTDAYNEQFF
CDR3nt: TGTGCCAGCAGCCTCACCGGGACCGATGCCTACAATGAGCAGTTCTTC

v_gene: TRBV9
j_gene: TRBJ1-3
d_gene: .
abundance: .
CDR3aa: CASSPGQRSSGNTIYF
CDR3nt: TGTGCCAGCAGCCCTGGACAGAGGAGCTCTGGAAACACCATATATTTT

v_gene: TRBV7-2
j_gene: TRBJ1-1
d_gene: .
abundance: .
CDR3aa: CASSFSYNTEAFF
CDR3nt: TGTGCCAGCAGCTTCTCCTACAACACTGAAGCTTTCTTT

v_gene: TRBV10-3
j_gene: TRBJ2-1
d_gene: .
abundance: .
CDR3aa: CAISDRADEQFF
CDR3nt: TGTGCCATCAGTGATCGGGCGGATGAGCAGTTCTTC

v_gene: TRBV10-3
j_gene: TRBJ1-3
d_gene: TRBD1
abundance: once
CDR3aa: CAIQQGTGNTIYF
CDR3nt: TGTGCCATACAACAGGGGACTGGAAACACCATATATTTT

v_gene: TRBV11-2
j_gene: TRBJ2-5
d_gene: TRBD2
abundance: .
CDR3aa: CASSFDLWTSGGETQYF
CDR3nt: TGTGCCAGCAGCTTTGATCTCTGGACTAGCGGTGGTGAGACCCAGTACTTC

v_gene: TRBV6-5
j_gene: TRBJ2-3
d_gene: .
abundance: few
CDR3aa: CASDPGSSTDTQYF
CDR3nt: TGTGCCAGCGACCCCGGTAGCAGCACAGATACGCAGTATTTT

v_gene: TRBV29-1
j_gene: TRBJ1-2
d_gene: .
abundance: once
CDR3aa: CSAKEGGENYGYTF
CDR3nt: TGCAGCGCCAAAGAGGGTGGGGAAAACTATGGCTACACCTTC

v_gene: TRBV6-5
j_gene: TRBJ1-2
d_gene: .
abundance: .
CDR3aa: CASSYSGVDYGYTF
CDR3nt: TGTGCCAGCAGTTACTCGGGGGTGGACTATGGCTACACCTTC

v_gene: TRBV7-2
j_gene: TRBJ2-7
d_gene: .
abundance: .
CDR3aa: CASSAVTQGSEQYF
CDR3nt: TGTGCCAGCAGCGCCGTCACGCAGGGTAGCGAGCAGTACTTC

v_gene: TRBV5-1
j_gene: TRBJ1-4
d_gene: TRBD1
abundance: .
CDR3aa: CASSHREQGFDEKLFF
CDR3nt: TGCGCCAGCAGCCACCGTGAACAGGGGTTTGATGAAAAACTGTTTTTT

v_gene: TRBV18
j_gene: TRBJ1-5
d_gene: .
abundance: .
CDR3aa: CASSTGTSNQPQHF
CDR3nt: TGTGCCAGCTCGACCGGGACAAGCAATCAGCCCCAGCATTTT

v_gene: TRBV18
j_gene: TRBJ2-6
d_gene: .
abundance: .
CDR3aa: CASSPPPGTLGANVLTF
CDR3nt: TGTGCCAGCTCACCACCCCCAGGTACCCTTGGGGCCAACGTCCTGACTTTC

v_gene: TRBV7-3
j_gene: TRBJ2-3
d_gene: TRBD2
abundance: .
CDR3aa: CASSLMGGTSADTQYF
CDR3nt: TGTGCCAGCAGCTTAATGGGGGGGACTAGTGCAGATACGCAGTATTTT

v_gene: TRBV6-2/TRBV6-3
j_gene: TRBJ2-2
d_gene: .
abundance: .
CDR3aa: CASSPTSSTGELFF
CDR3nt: TGTGCCAGCAGCCCCACTAGTAGCACCGGGGAGCTGTTTTTT

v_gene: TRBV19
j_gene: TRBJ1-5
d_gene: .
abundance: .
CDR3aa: CASMEIGWDQPQHF
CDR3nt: TGTGCCAGTATGGAGATCGGCTGGGATCAGCCCCAGCATTTT

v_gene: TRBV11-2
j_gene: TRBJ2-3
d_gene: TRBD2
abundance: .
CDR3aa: CASSLDRRGLLTDTQYF
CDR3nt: TGTGCCAGCAGCTTAGATAGGAGGGGACTACTCACAGATACGCAGTATTTT

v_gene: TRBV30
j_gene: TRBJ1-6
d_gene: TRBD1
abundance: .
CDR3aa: CAWRGQGNSPLHF
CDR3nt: TGTGCCTGGAGAGGACAGGGTAATTCACCCCTCCACTTT

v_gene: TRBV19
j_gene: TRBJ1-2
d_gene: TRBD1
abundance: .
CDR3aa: CASSGSGTGGPFSF
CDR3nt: TGTGCCAGTAGTGGATCCGGGACAGGGGGCCCATTCTCCTTC

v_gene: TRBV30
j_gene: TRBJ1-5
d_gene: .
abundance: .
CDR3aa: CAWTRPNQPQHF
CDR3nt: TGTGCCTGGACCAGACCGAATCAGCCCCAGCATTTT

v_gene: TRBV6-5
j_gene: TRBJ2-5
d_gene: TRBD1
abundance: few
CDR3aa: CASSLTGTVRETQYF
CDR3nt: TGTGCCAGCAGTTTAACCGGGACAGTTCGCGAGACCCAGTACTTC

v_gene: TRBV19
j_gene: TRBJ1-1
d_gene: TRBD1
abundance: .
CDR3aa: CASSNEGDSGVNTEAFF
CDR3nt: TGTGCCAGTAGTAACGAGGGGGACAGTGGGGTGAACACTGAAGCTTTCTTT

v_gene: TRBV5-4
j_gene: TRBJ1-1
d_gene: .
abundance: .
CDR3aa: CASSRSRTEEAFF
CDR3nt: TGTGCCAGCAGCCGATCCCGGACGGAAGAAGCTTTCTTT

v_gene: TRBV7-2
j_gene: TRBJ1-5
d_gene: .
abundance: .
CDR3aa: CASSPKPKNGPSKNQPQHF
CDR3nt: TGTGCCAGCAGCCCGAAACCAAAGAACGGACCGTCGAAGAATCAGCCCCAGCATTTT

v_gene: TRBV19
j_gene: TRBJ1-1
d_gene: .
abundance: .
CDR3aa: CATSISRAAGAFF
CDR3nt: TGTGCCACCAGTATCTCACGGGCCGCGGGAGCTTTCTTT

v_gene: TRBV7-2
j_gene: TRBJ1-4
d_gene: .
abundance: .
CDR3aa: CASSRDGVEKLFF
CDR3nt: TGTGCCAGCAGCCGGGATGGGGTCGAAAAACTGTTTTTT

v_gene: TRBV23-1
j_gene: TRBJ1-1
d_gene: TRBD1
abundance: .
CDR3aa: CASSKDRDVF
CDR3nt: TGCGCCAGCAGCAAGGACAGGGACGTGTTT

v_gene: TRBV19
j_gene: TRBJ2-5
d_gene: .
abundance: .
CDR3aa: CASSIDSRYQETQYF
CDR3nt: TGTGCCAGTAGTATCGACAGTAGATACCAAGAGACCCAGTACTTC

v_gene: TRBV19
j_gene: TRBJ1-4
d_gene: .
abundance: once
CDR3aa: CASRSLEEKLFF
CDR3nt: TGTGCCAGTAGGTCGCTAGAGGAAAAACTGTTTTTT

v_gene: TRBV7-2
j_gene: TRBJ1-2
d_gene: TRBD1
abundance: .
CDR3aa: CASSSYRGRYGYTF
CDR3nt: TGTGCCAGCAGCTCGTACAGGGGGCGGTATGGCTACACCTTC

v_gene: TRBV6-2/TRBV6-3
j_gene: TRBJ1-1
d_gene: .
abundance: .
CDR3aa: CASSYPNYIEAFF
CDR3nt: TGTGCCAGCAGTTACCCGAACTACATCGAAGCTTTCTTT

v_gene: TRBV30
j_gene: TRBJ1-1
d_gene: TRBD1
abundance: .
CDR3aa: CAWSPTGEAFF
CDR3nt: TGTGCCTGGAGTCCGACAGGGGAAGCTTTCTTT

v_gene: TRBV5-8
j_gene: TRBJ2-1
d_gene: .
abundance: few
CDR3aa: CASSLSEDEQFF
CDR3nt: TGTGCCAGCAGCTTGTCGGAGGATGAGCAGTTCTTC

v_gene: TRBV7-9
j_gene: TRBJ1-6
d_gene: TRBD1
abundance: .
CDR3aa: CASSSQDRGPSPLHF
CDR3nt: TGTGCCAGCAGCTCCCAGGACAGGGGACCTTCACCCCTCCACTTT

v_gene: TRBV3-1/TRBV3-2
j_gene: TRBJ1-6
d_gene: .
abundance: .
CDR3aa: CASSQDAPWNSPLHF
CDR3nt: TGTGCCAGCAGCCAGGATGCGCCATGGAATTCACCCCTCCACTTT

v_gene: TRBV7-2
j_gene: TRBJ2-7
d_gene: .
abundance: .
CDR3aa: CASSLRGEYEQYF
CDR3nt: TGTGCCAGCAGCCTCAGGGGCGAATACGAGCAGTACTTC

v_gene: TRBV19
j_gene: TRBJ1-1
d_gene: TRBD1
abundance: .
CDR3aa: CASKGQTNTEAFF
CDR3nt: TGTGCCAGTAAGGGACAGACGAACACTGAAGCTTTCTTT

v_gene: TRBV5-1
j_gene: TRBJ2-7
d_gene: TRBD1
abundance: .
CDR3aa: CASSLASLQQGGYEQYF
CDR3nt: TGCGCCAGCAGCTTGGCGTCTCTCCAACAGGGGGGCTACGAGCAGTACTTC

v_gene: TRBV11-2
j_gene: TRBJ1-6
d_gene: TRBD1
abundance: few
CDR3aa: CASSPTGQSNSPLHF
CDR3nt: TGTGCCAGCAGCCCTACGGGACAGTCTAATTCACCCCTCCACTTT

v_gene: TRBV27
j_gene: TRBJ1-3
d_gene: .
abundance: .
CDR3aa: CASSLKATSGNTIYF
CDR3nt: TGTGCCAGCAGTTTAAAGGCCACCAGCGGGAACACCATATATTTT

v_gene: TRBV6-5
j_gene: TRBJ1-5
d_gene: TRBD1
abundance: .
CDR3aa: CASRLGQGERPQHF
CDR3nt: TGTGCCAGCAGACTTGGACAGGGGGAAAGGCCCCAGCATTTT

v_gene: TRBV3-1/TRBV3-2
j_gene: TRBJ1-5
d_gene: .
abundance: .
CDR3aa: CASSQASGGQPQHF
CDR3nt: TGTGCCAGCAGCCAAGCATCCGGGGGTCAGCCCCAGCATTTT

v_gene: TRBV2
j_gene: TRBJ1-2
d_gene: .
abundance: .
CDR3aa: CASTGRGNYGYTF
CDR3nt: TGTGCCAGCACTGGGCGGGGAAACTATGGCTACACCTTC

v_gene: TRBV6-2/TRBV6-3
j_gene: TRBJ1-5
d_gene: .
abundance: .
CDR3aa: CASSYSIPQPQHF
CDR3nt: TGTGCCAGCAGTTACTCGATTCCCCAGCCCCAGCATTTT